Sequencing of this T cell receptor (beta chain) was carried out in a study of blood T cell repertoires in COVID-19. Study at large: Samples taken during acute and convalescent COVID-19 were collected in the United States, Italy and Spain. T cells, B-cell-depleted T cells, or PBMCs supplied cDNA or gDNA.

Trimming pared 4 bases from V and 8 bases from J, leaving 12 bases between. The CDR3 totals 12 residues. Germline CDR1 and CDR2: GTSNPN and SVGIG (reference sequence). Here immunoSEQ multiplex PCR was the method, and the copy in TCRdb shows in-frame clones only, minus some. The sample lists 200,000 or so clones, 92% occurring once. A Seattle source enrolled patients during active infection and followed them longitudinally. The chain is built from TRBV30 and TRBJ1-3; possibly TRBD1 for D (5 bases). The TCR originated in a man between 60 and 75 years old with COVID-19, enrolled during active disease. Sequencing was performed on peripheral blood. CDR3 residues: CAWIRGVDTIYF. CDR3 sequence (DNA): TGTGCCTGGATAAGGGGTGTGGACACCATATATTTT.